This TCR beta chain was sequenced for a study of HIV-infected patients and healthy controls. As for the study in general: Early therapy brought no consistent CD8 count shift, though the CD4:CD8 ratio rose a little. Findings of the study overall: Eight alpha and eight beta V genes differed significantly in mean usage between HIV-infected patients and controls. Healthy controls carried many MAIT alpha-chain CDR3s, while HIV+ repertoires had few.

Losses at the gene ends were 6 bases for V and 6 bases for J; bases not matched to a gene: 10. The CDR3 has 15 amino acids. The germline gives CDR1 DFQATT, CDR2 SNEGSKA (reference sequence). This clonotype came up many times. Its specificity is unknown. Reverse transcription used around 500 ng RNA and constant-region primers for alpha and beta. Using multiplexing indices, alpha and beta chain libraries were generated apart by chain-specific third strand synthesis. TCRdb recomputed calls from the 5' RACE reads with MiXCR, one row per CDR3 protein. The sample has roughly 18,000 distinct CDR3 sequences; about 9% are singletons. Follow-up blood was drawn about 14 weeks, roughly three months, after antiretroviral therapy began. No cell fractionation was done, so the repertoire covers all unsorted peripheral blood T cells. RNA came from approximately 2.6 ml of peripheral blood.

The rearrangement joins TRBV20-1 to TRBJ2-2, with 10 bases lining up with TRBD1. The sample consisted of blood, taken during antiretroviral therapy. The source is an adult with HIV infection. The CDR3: CSATRTGGAAGELFF. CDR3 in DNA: TGCAGTGCAACGCGGACAGGGGGAGCCGCCGGGGAGCTGTTTTTT.